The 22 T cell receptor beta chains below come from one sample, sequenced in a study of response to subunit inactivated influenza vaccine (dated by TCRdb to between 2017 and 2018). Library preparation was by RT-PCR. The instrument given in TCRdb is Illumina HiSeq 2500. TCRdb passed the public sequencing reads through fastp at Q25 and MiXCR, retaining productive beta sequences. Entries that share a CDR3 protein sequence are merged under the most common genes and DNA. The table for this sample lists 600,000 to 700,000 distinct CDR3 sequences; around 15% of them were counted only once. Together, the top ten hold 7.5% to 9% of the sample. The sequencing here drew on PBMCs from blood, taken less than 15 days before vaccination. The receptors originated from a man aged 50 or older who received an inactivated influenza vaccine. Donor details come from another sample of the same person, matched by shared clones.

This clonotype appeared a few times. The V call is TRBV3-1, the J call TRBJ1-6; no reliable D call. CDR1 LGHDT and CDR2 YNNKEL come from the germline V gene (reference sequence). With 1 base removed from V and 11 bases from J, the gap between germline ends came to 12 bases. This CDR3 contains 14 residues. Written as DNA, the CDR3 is TGTGCCAGCAGCCAAGTCACTGCTGGTACACCCCTCCACTTT. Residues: CASSQVTAGTPLHF. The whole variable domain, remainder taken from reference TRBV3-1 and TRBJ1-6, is DTAVSQTPKYLVTQMGNDKSIKCEQNLGHDTMYWYKQDSKKFLKIMFSYNNKELIINETVPNRFSPKSPDKAHLNLHINSLELGDSAVYFCASSQVTAGTPLHFGNGTRLTVT.

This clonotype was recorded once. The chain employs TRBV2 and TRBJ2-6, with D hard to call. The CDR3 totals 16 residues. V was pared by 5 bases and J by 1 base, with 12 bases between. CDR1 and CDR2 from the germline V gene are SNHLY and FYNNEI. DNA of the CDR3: TGTGCCAGCAGTAGAACTTGGATGTCTGGGGCCAACGTCCTGACTTTC. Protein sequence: CASSRTWMSGANVLTF.

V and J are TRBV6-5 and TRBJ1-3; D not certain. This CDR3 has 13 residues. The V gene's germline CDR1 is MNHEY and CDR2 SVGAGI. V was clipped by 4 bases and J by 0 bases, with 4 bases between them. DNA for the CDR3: TGTGCCAGCAGTTGGACCTCTGGAAACACCATATATTTT. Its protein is CASSWTSGNTIYF.

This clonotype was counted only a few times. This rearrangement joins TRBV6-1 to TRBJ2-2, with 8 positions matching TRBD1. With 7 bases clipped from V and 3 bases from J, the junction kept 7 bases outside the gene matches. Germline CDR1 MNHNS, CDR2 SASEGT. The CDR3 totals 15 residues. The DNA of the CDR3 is TGTGCCAGCAACCCCGGGACAGGTGACACCGGGGAGCTGTTTTTT. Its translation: CASNPGTGDTGELFF.

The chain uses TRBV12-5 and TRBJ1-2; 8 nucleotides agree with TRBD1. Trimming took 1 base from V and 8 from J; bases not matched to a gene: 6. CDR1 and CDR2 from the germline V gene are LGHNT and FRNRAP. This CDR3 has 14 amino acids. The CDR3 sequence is CASGLGQGIGGYTF. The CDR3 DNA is TGTGCTAGTGGTTTGGGACAGGGGATTGGCGGCTACACCTTC.

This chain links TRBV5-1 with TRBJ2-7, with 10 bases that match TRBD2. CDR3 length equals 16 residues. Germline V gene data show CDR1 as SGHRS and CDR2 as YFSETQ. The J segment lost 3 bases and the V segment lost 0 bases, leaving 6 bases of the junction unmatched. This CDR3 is CASSLESSGGLYEQYF. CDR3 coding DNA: TGCGCCAGCAGCTTGGAATCTAGCGGGGGCCTCTACGAGCAGTACTTC.

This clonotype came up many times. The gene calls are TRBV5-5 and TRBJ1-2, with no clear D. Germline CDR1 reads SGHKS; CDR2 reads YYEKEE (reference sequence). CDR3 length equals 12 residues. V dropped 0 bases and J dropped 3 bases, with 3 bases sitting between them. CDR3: CASSLEDYGYTF. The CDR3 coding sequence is TGTGCCAGCAGCTTGGAGGACTATGGCTACACCTTC.

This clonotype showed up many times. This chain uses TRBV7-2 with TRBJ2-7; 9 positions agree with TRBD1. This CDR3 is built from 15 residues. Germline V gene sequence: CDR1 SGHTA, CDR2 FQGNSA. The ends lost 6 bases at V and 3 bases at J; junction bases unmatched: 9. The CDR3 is CASRARGTGFYEQYF. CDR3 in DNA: TGTGCCAGCAGGGCCCGCGGGACAGGGTTCTACGAGCAGTACTTC. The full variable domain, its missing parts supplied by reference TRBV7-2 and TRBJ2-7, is GAGVSQSPSNKVTEKGKDVELRCDPISGHTALYWYRQSLGQGLEFLIYFQGNSAPDKSGLPSDRFSAERTGGSVSTLTIQRTQQEDSAVYLCASRARGTGFYEQYFGPGTRLTVT.

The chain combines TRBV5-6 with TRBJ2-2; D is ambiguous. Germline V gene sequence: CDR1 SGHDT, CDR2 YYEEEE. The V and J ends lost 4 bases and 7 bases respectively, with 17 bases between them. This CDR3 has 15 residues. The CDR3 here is CASSAWFLRVGELFF. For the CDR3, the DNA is TGTGCCAGCAGCGCCTGGTTTCTTCGTGTCGGGGAGCTGTTTTTT.

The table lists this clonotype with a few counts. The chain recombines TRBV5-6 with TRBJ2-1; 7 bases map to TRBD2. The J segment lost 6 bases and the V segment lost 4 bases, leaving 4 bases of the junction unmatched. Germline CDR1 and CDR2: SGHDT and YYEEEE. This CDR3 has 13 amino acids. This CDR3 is CASSPTSSNEQFF. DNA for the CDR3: TGTGCCAGCAGCCCGACTAGCTCCAATGAGCAGTTCTTC.

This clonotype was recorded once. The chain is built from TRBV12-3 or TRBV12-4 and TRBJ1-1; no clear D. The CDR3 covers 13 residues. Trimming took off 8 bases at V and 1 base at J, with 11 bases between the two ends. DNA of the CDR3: TGTGCCAGCCAGGACGGCGAGAACACTGAAGCTTTCTTT. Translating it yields CASQDGENTEAFF.

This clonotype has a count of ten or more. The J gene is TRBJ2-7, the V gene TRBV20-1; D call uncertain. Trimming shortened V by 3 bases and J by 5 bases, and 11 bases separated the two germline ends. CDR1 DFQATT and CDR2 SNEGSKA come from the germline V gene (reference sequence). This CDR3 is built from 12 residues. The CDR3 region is CSASSTNNEQYF. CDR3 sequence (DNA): TGCAGTGCTAGTTCGACGAATAACGAGCAGTACTTC.

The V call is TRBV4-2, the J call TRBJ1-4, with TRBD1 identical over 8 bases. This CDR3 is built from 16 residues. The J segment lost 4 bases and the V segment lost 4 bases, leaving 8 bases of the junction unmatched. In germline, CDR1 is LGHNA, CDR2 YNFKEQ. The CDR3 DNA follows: TGTGCCAGCAGCCGACCCGGACAGGGATATAATGAAAAACTGTTTTTT. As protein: CASSRPGQGYNEKLFF.

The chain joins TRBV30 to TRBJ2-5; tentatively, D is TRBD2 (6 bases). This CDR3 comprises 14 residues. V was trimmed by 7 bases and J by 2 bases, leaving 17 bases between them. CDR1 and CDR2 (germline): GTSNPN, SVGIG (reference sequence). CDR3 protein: CASAGGDSQETQYF. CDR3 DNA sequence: TGTGCCTCCGCCGGGGGAGACAGTCAAGAGACCCAGTACTTC. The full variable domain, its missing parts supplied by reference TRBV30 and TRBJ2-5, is SQTIHQWPATLVQPVGSPLSLECTVEGTSNPNLYWYRQAAGRGLQLLFYSVGIGQISSEVPQNLSASRPQDRQFILSSKKLLLSDSGFYLCASAGGDSQETQYFGPGTRLLVL.

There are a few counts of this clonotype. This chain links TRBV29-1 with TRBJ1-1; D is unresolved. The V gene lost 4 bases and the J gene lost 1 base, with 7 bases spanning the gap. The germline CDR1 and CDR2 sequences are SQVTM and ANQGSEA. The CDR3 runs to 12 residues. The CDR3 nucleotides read TGCAGCGTTGGACACCCGAACACTGAAGCTTTCTTT. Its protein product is CSVGHPNTEAFF.

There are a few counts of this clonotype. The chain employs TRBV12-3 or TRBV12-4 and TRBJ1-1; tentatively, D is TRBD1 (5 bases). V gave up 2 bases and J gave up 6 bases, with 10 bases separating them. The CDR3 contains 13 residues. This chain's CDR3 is CASSLIRGAEAFF. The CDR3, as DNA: TGTGCCAGCAGTTTAATTAGAGGGGCTGAAGCTTTCTTT.

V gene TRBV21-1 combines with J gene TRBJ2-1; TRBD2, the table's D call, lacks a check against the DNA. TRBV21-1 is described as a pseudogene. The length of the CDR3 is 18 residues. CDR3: CASSKTPGGRASYNEQFF. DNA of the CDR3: TGTGCCAGCAGCAAGACCCCTGGCGGGAGGGCCTCCTACAATGAGCAGTTCTTC.

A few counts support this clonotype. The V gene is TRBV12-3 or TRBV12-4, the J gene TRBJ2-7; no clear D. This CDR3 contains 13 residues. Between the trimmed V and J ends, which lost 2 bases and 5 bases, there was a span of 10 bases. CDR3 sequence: CASSLRQANEQYF. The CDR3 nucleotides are TGTGCCAGCAGTTTACGCCAGGCCAACGAGCAGTACTTC.

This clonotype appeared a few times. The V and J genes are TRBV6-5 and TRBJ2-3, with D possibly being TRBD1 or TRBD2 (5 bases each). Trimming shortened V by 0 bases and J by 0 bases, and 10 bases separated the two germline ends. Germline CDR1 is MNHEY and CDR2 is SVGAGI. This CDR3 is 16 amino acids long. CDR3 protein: CASSYSSWGSTDTQYF. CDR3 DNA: TGTGCCAGCAGTTACTCGTCTTGGGGGAGCACAGATACGCAGTATTTT.

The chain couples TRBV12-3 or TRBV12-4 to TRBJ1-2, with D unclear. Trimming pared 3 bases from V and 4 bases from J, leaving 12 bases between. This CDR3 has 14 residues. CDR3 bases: TGTGCCAGCAGTTTGATTCGGTCAGGCTATGGCTACACCTTC. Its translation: CASSLIRSGYGYTF.

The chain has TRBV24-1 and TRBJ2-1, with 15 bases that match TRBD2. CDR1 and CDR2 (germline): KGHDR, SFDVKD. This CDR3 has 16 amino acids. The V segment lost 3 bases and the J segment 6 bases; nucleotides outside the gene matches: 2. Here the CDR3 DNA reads TGTGCCACCAGTGATCCGGGACTAGCGGGAGGCAATGAGCAGTTCTTC. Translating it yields CATSDPGLAGGNEQFF.

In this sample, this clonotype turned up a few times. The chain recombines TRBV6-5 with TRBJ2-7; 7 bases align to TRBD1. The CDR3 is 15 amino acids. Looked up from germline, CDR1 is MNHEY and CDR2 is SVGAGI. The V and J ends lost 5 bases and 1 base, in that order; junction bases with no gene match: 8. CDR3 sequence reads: CASSTRGGRSYEQYF. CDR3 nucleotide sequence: TGTGCCAGCAGTACCCGAGGGGGCCGTTCCTACGAGCAGTACTTC.